Below, 26 T cell receptor beta chains from the same sample are listed, as sequenced in a study of CD8 T cells in Susac syndrome (dated by TCRdb to 2018 to 2020). The library was generated by the immunoSEQ multiplex PCR assay. RNA was extracted using the RNeasy kit, and roughly 0.5 to 1 ug of the RNA was reverse transcribed with random hexamers. The public sequencing data were trimmed at Q25 with fastp and processed into clonotypes with MiXCR by TCRdb, which kept only in-frame beta chains. CDR3 protein sequences are deduplicated, and each keeps its most common genes and DNA. Recorded for this sample are fewer than 150,000 distinct CDR3 sequences; about 95% of them occurred a single time. Roughly 0.11% of the sample is in the top ten clones. The sample taken for sequencing was CD4+ T cells from PBMCs. The receptors derive from a human donor in good health.

CDR3 sequence (DNA): TGTGCCAGCAGCCAAGTACGGGAAAAACTGTTTTTT. As protein: CASSQVREKLFF. This chain links TRBV3-1 with TRBJ1-4; no definite D call. The V and J ends lost 1 base and 8 bases respectively, with 5 bases between them. There are 12 residues in the CDR3. CDR1 is LGHDT and CDR2 is YNNKEL in the germline V gene (reference sequence).

This clonotype appeared a single time. This chain uses TRBV12-3 or TRBV12-4 with TRBJ2-3; 11 bases fit TRBD1. The CDR3 runs 15 residues. V gave up 5 bases and J gave up 5 bases; unmatched junction bases: 6. Here the CDR3 reads CASSPGQGAIDTQYF. CDR3 sequence (DNA): TGTGCCAGCAGTCCCGGACAGGGGGCGATAGATACGCAGTATTTT.

J is TRBJ1-3 and V is TRBV29-1; D might be TRBD1 (6 bases). V lost 0 bases to trimming and J lost 1 base, with 7 bases between them. Germline V gives CDR1 SQVTM, CDR2 ANQGSEA. There are 14 residues in the CDR3. The CDR3 loop reads CSVEDQGSGNTIYF. The CDR3 DNA reads TGCAGCGTTGAAGATCAGGGGTCTGGAAACACCATATATTTT.

The genes are TRBV20-1 and TRBJ2-3, with TRBD2 identical over 13 bases. The V gene end was trimmed by 1 base and the J gene end by 3 bases; junction bases not matched to a gene: 4. CDR1 is DFQATT, CDR2 SNEGSKA, per germline (reference sequence). CDR3 size: 16 residues. CDR3 bases: TGCAGTGCTAGAGGACTAGCGGGAGGTGGGACAGATACGCAGTATTTT. It encodes CSARGLAGGGTDTQYF.

The chain links TRBV11-1 to TRBJ2-4; possibly TRBD1 for D (6 bases). The germline V and J ends were trimmed by 5 bases and 13 bases, with 18 bases remaining between them. Germline lookup yields CDR1 SGHAT and CDR2 FQDESV (reference sequence). The CDR3 has 13 amino acids. The CDR3 DNA reads TGTGCCAGCAGCCCCGATTCAGGGGAGCGGCAGTACTTC. Protein product: CASSPDSGERQYF. Supplemented by reference TRBV11-1 and TRBJ2-4, the full variable domain reads EAEVAQSPRYKITEKSQAVAFWCDPISGHATLYWYRQILGQGPELLVQFQDESVVDDSQLPKDRFSAERLKGVDSTLKIQPAELGDSAMYLCASSPDSGERQYFGAGTRLSVL.

CDR3 sequence: CASSPLGGGGDTQYF. The CDR3 nucleotides are TGTGCCAGCAGTCCACTAGGCGGGGGAGGGGATACGCAGTATTTT. The rearrangement uses TRBV28 and TRBJ2-3; 7 bases are shared with TRBD2. J gave up 6 bases and V 5 bases, and 11 bases lay outside the gene matches. Germline loops: CDR1 MDHEN, CDR2 SYDVKM. This CDR3 spans 15 amino acids.

This clonotype appeared once. V usage is TRBV20-1 and J usage is TRBJ2-5, with D uncertain. V lost 6 bases and J 2 bases, leaving 10 bases between the germline ends. There are 12 residues in the CDR3. Looked up from germline, CDR1 is DFQATT and CDR2 is SNEGSKA (reference sequence). The CDR3: CSAKRQQETQYF. The CDR3 DNA reads TGCAGTGCGAAGAGGCAGCAAGAGACCCAGTACTTC.

This clonotype was detected a few times. V gene TRBV12-3 or TRBV12-4 combines with J gene TRBJ2-1; TRBD2 is a possible D gene (5 bases). Between the trimmed V and J ends, which lost 1 base and 7 bases, there was a span of 5 bases. The CDR3 totals 12 residues. The DNA of the CDR3 is TGTGCCAGCAGTTTAGGCGGGAATGAGCAGTTCTTC. Translation gives CASSLGGNEQFF.

The chain recombines TRBV28 with TRBJ1-1; maybe TRBD1 (5 bases). The CDR3 has 12 residues. Germline-derived CDR1 and CDR2 are MDHEN and SYDVKM. The V gene lost 6 bases and the J gene lost 5 bases, with 10 bases spanning the gap. The CDR3 is CASRRGGTEAFF. In DNA, the CDR3 is TGTGCCAGCAGGAGGGGCGGAACTGAAGCTTTCTTT.

The chain has TRBV20-1 and TRBJ2-1, with D perhaps TRBD2 (6 bases). Germline loops: CDR1 DFQATT, CDR2 SNEGSKA (reference sequence). The length of the CDR3 is 11 residues. Trimming removed 7 bases at V and 11 bases at J, with 15 bases between. In DNA form, the CDR3 reads TGCAGTGTCCCGAGGAGCGGGCAGCAGTTCTTC. Translation gives CSVPRSGQQFF.

V gene TRBV18 combines with J gene TRBJ2-1; 10 nucleotides match TRBD2. From germline, CDR1 is KGHSH and CDR2 LQKENI. J was trimmed by 3 bases and V by 5 bases; bases with no gene match: 4. CDR3 length: 15 amino acids. The DNA for the CDR3 is TGTGCCAGCTCAGCCCTAGCGGGAGTCTACAATGAGCAGTTCTTC. Translating gives CASSALAGVYNEQFF.

This chain joins TRBV7-2 and TRBJ2-5; 7 bases are shared with TRBD1. V shed 2 bases, J shed 5 bases, and the junction held 2 bases outside the gene matches. This CDR3 is built from 13 residues. Germline V CDR1 and CDR2: SGHTA, FQGNSA. CDR3 nucleotide sequence: TGTGCCAGCAGCTTAACCAGGGGGGAGACCCAGTACTTC. Translation: CASSLTRGETQYF.

The chain has TRBV28 and TRBJ2-3; D not certain. V lost 6 bases and J 8 bases, leaving 12 bases between the germline ends. The germline CDR1 and CDR2 sequences are MDHEN and SYDVKM. There are 12 residues in the CDR3. CDR3 nucleotides: TGTGCCAGCAGACCCTCTAAGGGTACGCAGTATTTT. This gives the protein CASRPSKGTQYF.

The rearrangement links TRBV5-6 to TRBJ2-1; 9 bases are a match to TRBD2. V lost 4 bases, J lost 6 bases, and 5 bases stayed unmatched. The CDR3 length is 14 residues. Germline lookup yields CDR1 SGHDT and CDR2 YYEEEE. The CDR3, as DNA: TGTGCCAGCAGCCTGGCGACTAGCGGCAATGAGCAGTTCTTC. Protein: CASSLATSGNEQFF.

The chain has TRBV28 and TRBJ1-5; TRBD1 agrees at 7 bases. The V and J ends lost 7 bases and 4 bases, in that order; junction bases with no gene match: 7. Germline loops: CDR1 MDHEN, CDR2 SYDVKM. The CDR3 covers 14 residues. This chain's CDR3 is CASTMDRSNQPQHF. In DNA, the CDR3 is TGTGCCAGCACCATGGACAGGAGTAATCAGCCCCAGCATTTT.

The V gene is TRBV5-1, the J gene TRBJ1-3; D gene unclear. Germline CDR1 reads SGHRS; CDR2 reads YFSETQ. The CDR3 is 13 residues long. Trimming pared 5 bases from V and 3 bases from J, leaving 9 bases between. In DNA form, the CDR3 reads TGCGCCAGCAGGAAGGCGGGTGGAAACACCATATATTTT. This encodes CASRKAGGNTIYF.

V usage is TRBV2 and J usage is TRBJ2-7, with D tentatively TRBD1 (5 bases). V was shortened by 11 bases and J by 5 bases, with 22 bases between the two germline ends. Germline V gene lookup returns CDR1 SNHLY and CDR2 FYNNEI. This CDR3 spans 14 amino acids. The CDR3 bases are TGTGCCGCAGAAGGGGCACCTGGTCCCCACGAGCAGTACTTC. Translated: CAAEGAPGPHEQYF.

This clonotype was observed once. The rearrangement joins TRBV18 to TRBJ1-5; possible D gene TRBD1, 5 bases. The V end was cut by 4 bases, the J end by 2 bases, with 15 bases between. The CDR3 spans 16 residues. Germline V gene lookup returns CDR1 KGHSH and CDR2 LQKENI. Written as DNA, the CDR3 is TGTGCCAGCTCACAAACTTTGGGGGATGGCAATCAGCCCCAGCATTTT. Translating it yields CASSQTLGDGNQPQHF.

This clonotype has just a few counts. The chain has TRBV3-1 and TRBJ2-2, with D perhaps TRBD2 (6 bases). CDR1 is LGHDT, CDR2 YNNKEL, per germline (reference sequence). The CDR3 extends over 14 amino acids. The V and J ends lost 4 bases and 4 bases respectively, with 10 bases between them. CDR3 coding DNA: TGTGCCAGCAGCCGGCGGGGACCCACCGGGGAGCTGTTTTTT. Amino acid sequence: CASSRRGPTGELFF.

This rearrangement joins TRBV5-1 to TRBJ2-1; D might be TRBD1 (5 bases). The CDR3 contains 14 residues. Deletions cut 1 base from V and 5 bases from J, with 10 bases between. Germline CDR1 is SGHRS and CDR2 is YFSETQ. As DNA, the CDR3 is TGCGCCAGCAGCTTGACGGCAGGGAACAATGAGCAGTTCTTC. Its protein is CASSLTAGNNEQFF.

The chain joins TRBV9 to TRBJ1-4, with a weak D call TRBD1 (6 bases). There are 13 residues in the CDR3. V lost 3 bases and J lost 8, with 11 bases in between. Germline V gives CDR1 SGDLS, CDR2 YYNGEE. CDR3 loop: CASSEGTREKLFF. DNA for the CDR3: TGTGCCAGCAGCGAGGGGACAAGAGAAAAACTGTTTTTT.

V is TRBV7-9 and J is TRBJ1-5, with D unresolved. V lost 9 bases and J 1 base, leaving 10 bases between the germline ends. The CDR3 is made up of 13 amino acids. Germline loops: CDR1 SEHNR, CDR2 FQNEAQ (reference sequence). The CDR3, as DNA: TGTGCCAGTAACGACGCGAGCAATCAGCCCCAGCATTTT. This encodes CASNDASNQPQHF.

This clonotype was seen a single time. The chain employs TRBV4-1 and TRBJ2-7; the D call may be TRBD1 or TRBD2 (5 bases each). V was trimmed by 3 bases and J by 0 bases, leaving 9 bases between them. Germline CDR1 reads MGHRA; CDR2 reads YSYEKL. This CDR3 has 14 amino acids. The CDR3 region has the DNA TGCGCCAGCAGCCACGCGAGGGGCTCCTACGAGCAGTACTTC. Protein: CASSHARGSYEQYF.

The chain has TRBV9 and TRBJ1-2; no reliable D call. The CDR3 runs 14 residues. Germline V lookup: CDR1 SGDLS, CDR2 YYNGEE. V lost 3 bases, J lost 3 bases, and 12 bases lay in between. The CDR3 nucleotides read TGTGCCAGCAGCGAGCCCGCCGGGGACTATGGCTACACCTTC. Protein: CASSEPAGDYGYTF.

The V and J genes are TRBV6-1 and TRBJ1-5; D is possibly TRBD1 (6 bases). Per germline, CDR1 MNHNS and CDR2 SASEGT. The CDR3 is 14 amino acids. Deletions cut 3 bases from V and 7 bases from J, with 13 bases between. The CDR3 DNA reads as TGTGCCAGCAGTGAGGCAGGGACATTGCAGCCCCAGCATTTT. Translating gives CASSEAGTLQPQHF.

The chain combines TRBV30 with TRBJ2-3; 12 bases map to TRBD2. The CDR3 has 16 amino acids. Germline V CDR1 and CDR2: GTSNPN, SVGIG (reference sequence). V was clipped by 3 bases and J by 0 bases; unmatched bases: 4. The CDR3 DNA reads TGTGCCTGGAGCGAGGGGACTAGCGGGAGCACAGATACGCAGTATTTT. Translated, it gives CAWSEGTSGSTDTQYF.